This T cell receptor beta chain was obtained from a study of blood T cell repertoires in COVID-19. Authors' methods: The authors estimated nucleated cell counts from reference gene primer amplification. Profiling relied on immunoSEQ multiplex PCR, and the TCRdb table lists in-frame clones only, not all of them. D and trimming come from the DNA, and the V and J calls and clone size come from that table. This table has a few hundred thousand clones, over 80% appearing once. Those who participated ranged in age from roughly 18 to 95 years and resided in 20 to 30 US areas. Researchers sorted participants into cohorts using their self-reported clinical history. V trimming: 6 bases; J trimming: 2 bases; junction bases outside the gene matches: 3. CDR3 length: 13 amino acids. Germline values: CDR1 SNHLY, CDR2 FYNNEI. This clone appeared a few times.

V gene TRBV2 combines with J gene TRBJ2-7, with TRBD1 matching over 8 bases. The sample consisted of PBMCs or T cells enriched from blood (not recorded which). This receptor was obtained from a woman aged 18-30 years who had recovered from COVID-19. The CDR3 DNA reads TGTGCCAGCAGAGGACAGGGCCCCTACGAGCAGTACTTC. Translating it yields CASRGQGPYEQYF.